The present T cell receptor beta chain was sequenced within a study of cytomegalovirus exposure and HLA in healthy donors. Worth noting for this clone: Its antigen is not identified.

PCR used 60 Vbeta primers and 13 Jbeta primers. Profiling relied on immunoSEQ multiplex PCR, and the TCRdb table lists in-frame clones only, not all of them. The sample includes 100,000 to 150,000 clones, under 85% of them seen just once. The V end lost 5 bases, the J end lost 4 bases, and 4 bases lay between the germline ends. The CDR3 extends over 11 amino acids. The germline V gene encodes CDR1 LNHDA and CDR2 SQIVND (reference sequence). Findings and caveats of the study: With high specificity and sensitivity, the classifier reportedly diagnosed cytomegalovirus status. TCR beta sequences reportedly predicted most subjects' HLA-A and HLA-B alleles accurately. Specificity of a few CMV-associated chains for CMV antigens was verified in vitro.

The origin of this receptor is a boy between 10 and 17 years old in good health and CMV-seronegative. The chain has TRBV19 and TRBJ2-3; D ambiguous. The specimen was PBMCs. Here the CDR3 DNA reads TGTGCCAGTAGTCAGGCAGATACGCAGTATTTT. As protein: CASSQADTQYF.